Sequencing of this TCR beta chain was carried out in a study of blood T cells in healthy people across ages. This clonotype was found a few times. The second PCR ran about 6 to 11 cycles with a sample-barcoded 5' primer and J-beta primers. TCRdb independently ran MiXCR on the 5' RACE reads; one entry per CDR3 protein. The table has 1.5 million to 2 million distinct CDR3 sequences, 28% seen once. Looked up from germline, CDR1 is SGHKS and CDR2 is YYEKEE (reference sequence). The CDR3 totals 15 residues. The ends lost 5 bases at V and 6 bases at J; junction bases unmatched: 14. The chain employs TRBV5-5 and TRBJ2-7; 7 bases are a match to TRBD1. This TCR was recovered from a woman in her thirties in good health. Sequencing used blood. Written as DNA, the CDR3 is TGTGCCAGCAGTTACTTCGGACAGGTGGCCCCCGAGCAGTACTTC. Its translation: CASSYFGQVAPEQYF. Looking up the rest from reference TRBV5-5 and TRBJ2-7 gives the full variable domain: DAGVTQSPTHLIKTRGQQVTLRCSPISGHKSVSWYQQVLGQGPQFIFQYYEKEERGRGNFPDRFSARQFPNYSSELNVNALLLGDSALYLCASSYFGQVAPEQYFGPGTRLTVT.